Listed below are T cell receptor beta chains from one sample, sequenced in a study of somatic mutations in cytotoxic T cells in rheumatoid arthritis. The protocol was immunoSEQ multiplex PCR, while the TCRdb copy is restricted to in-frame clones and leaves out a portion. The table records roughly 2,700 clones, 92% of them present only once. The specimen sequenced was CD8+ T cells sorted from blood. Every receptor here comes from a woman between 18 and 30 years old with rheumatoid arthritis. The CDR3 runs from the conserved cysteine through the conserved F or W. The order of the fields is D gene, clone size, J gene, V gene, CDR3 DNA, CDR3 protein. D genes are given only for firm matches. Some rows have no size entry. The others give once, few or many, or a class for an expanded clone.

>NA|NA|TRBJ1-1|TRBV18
TGTGCCAGCTCACCAGTGGACAGTGACTTGAACACTGAAGCTTTCTTT
CASSPVDSDLNTEAFF
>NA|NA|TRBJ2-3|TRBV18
TGTGCCAGCTCACAGGGGGTTCTGGATACGCAGTATTTT
CASSQGVLDTQYF
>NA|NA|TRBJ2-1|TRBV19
TGTGCCAGTAGTATATCGGTCAATGAGCAGTTCTTC
CASSISVNEQFF
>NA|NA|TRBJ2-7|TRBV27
TGTGCCAGCAGTTTCGTGTCAGAAATAACCTACGAGCAGTACTTC
CASSFVSEITYEQYF
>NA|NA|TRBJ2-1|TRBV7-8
TGTGCCAGCAGCTTAGTAGGGCAGCAGGGCGCGGGAGAGCAGTTCTTC
CASSLVGQQGAGEQFF
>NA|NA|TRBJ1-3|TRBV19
TGTGCCAGTACGCAGTACTCTGGAAACACCATATATTTT
CASTQYSGNTIYF
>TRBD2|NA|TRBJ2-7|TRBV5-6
TGTGCCAGCAGCCCGGGAGGGGCAGACTACGAGCAGTACTTC
CASSPGGADYEQYF
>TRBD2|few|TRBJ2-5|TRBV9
TGTGCCAGCAGCGTAGGGGGACTAGCGGGGTACCAAGAGACCCAGTACTTC
CASSVGGLAGYQETQYF
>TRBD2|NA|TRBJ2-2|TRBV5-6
TGTGCCAGCAGCCCAGGGACTAATTACGGGGAGCTGTTTTTT
CASSPGTNYGELFF
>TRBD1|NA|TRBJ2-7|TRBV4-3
TGCGCCAGCAGCCAAGATCCAGGGGGATCCTACGAGCAGTACTTC
CASSQDPGGSYEQYF
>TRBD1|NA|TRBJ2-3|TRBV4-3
TGCGCCAGCAGCCAGGACAGGGTTTCAGATACGCAGTATTTT
CASSQDRVSDTQYF
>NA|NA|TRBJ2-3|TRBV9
TGTGCCAGCAGCGACGGGGGAGCCACAGATACGCAGTATTTT
CASSDGGATDTQYF